These 32 T cell receptor beta chains came from one sample sequenced in a study of CD8 T cells in ankylosing spondylitis. Study-wide results and caveats: Ankylosing spondylitis blood appeared to be characterized by a TCR beta motif of several highly homologous variants.

Via MiXCR, TCRdb re-called the 5' RACE reads, giving one row per CDR3 protein. The sample carries fewer than 550,000 distinct CDR3 sequences, roughly 5.3% recorded once. These TCRs' antigens remain unknown. Sequencing was done on a sample of blood, either unsorted or a sorted T cell fraction (not recorded which). The source is a male donor with ankylosing spondylitis.

This clonotype was found many times. This chain links TRBV6-5 with TRBJ1-1; D is uncertain. This CDR3 has 16 amino acids. Trimming took off 0 bases at V and 4 bases at J, with 15 bases between the two ends. Germline V CDR1 and CDR2: MNHEY, SVGAGI. The CDR3 loop reads CASSYSGHPQPTEAFF. CDR3 DNA sequence: TGTGCCAGCAGTTACTCTGGTCACCCCCAGCCCACTGAAGCTTTCTTT.

This clonotype has ten or more counts. This CDR3 is CASSFDRVFMNTEAFF. In DNA, the CDR3 is TGCGCCAGCAGCTTTGACAGGGTCTTTATGAACACTGAAGCTTTCTTT. V gene TRBV5-1 combines with J gene TRBJ1-1; 7 nucleotides match TRBD1. The germline CDR1 and CDR2 sequences are SGHRS and YFSETQ. CDR3 length equals 16 residues. With V trimmed by 2 bases and J by 0 bases, 7 bases remained unmatched.

This clonotype was detected many times. The V gene is TRBV27, the J gene TRBJ2-7; no reliable D call. Trimming cost V 0 bases and J 0 bases, with 12 bases left between them. The CDR3 consists of 16 residues. Germline V gene data show CDR1 as MNHEY and CDR2 as SMNVEV (reference sequence). The DNA for the CDR3 is TGTGCCAGCAGTTTATCGTATAGTGGAAGCTCCTACGAGCAGTACTTC. As protein: CASSLSYSGSSYEQYF.

In this sample, this clonotype turned up a few times. The chain recombines TRBV6-2 or TRBV6-3 with TRBJ2-5, with TRBD2 matching over 11 bases. This CDR3 comprises 17 residues. The V segment lost 9 bases and the J segment 5 bases; nucleotides outside the gene matches: 17. Germline CDR1 MNHEY, CDR2 SVGEGT. This chain's CDR3 is CASKRVAGGHAGETQYF. CDR3 DNA: TGTGCCAGTAAAAGAGTAGCGGGAGGGCATGCTGGTGAGACCCAGTACTTC.

There are many counts of this clonotype. The chain recombines TRBV2 with TRBJ2-7; no definite D call. Germline CDR1 and CDR2: SNHLY and FYNNEI. The CDR3 runs 12 residues. Deletions cut 6 bases from V and 2 bases from J, with 8 bases between. The CDR3 region has the DNA TGTGCCAGCAGGAGACATCCCTACGAGCAGTACTTC. Translated: CASRRHPYEQYF.

This clonotype was recorded many times. The V and J genes are TRBV5-6 and TRBJ1-4, with D possibly TRBD1 on 6 matching bases. Per germline, CDR1 SGHDT and CDR2 YYEEEE. The CDR3 runs to 13 residues. V lost 3 bases and J 7 bases, leaving 10 bases between the germline ends. Here the CDR3 reads CASSSRGIEKLFF. CDR3 nucleotides: TGTGCCAGCAGCTCCAGGGGAATTGAAAAACTGTTTTTT.

This clonotype was recorded at least ten times. This chain connects TRBV9 to TRBJ2-5; no clear D. The CDR3 extends over 15 amino acids. Germline V gene data show CDR1 as SGDLS and CDR2 as YYNGEE. Trimming pared 5 bases from V and 7 bases from J, leaving 21 bases between. CDR3: CASSPSGLAVGTQYF. Written as DNA, the CDR3 is TGTGCCAGCAGTCCCTCCGGTTTAGCTGTTGGGACCCAGTACTTC.

This clonotype was found many times. The chain uses TRBV6-1 and TRBJ1-2; 7 nucleotides line up with TRBD1. V trimming: 6 bases; J trimming: 6 bases; junction bases outside the gene matches: 10. Germline V gene sequence: CDR1 MNHNS, CDR2 SASEGT. CDR3 length: 14 residues. The CDR3 here is CASSPKGALDGYTF. The CDR3 DNA reads as TGTGCCAGCAGCCCCAAGGGGGCCCTCGATGGCTACACCTTC.

This clonotype occurred many times. The CDR3 is CATSDPGLGTDTQYF. The CDR3 DNA sequence: TGTGCCACCAGTGACCCGGGACTCGGCACAGATACGCAGTATTTT. The chain couples TRBV24-1 to TRBJ2-3; TRBD2 is a possible D gene (6 bases). CDR3 length: 15 residues. Trimming stripped 4 bases from V and 1 base from J, with 11 bases between. CDR1 KGHDR and CDR2 SFDVKD come from the germline V gene.

This clonotype was recorded many times. V and J are TRBV5-1 and TRBJ1-6, with a tentative D call TRBD1 (6 bases). Trimming took 4 bases from V and 4 from J, leaving 12 bases between them. The germline V gene encodes CDR1 SGHRS and CDR2 YFSETQ. The CDR3 runs to 15 residues. CDR3 in DNA: TGCGCCAGCAGCCCCATCGGGACATATAATTCACCCCTCCACTTT. It is translated as CASSPIGTYNSPLHF.

This clonotype was found many times. The chain employs TRBV7-9 and TRBJ2-3; perhaps TRBD1 as D (6 bases). CDR1 and CDR2 from the germline V gene are SEHNR and FQNEAQ (reference sequence). The V end was cut by 0 bases, the J end by 3 bases, with 10 bases between. This CDR3 has 15 amino acids. CDR3 in DNA: TGTGCCAGCAGCTTAGCGGGGGCCTTAACAGATACGCAGTATTTT. Amino acid sequence: CASSLAGALTDTQYF.

This clonotype was detected ten times or more. The gene calls are TRBV20-1 and TRBJ2-5, with TRBD1 identical over 7 bases. CDR1 is DFQATT and CDR2 is SNEGSKA in the germline V gene (reference sequence). The CDR3 runs to 14 residues. The CDR3 is CSTGQVHVQETQYF. The DNA of the CDR3 is TGCAGCACTGGACAGGTCCACGTTCAAGAGACCCAGTACTTC.

This clonotype was detected ten times or more. The chain uses TRBV7-8 and TRBJ2-2, with D possibly being TRBD2 (6 bases). V was cut by 5 bases and J by 6 bases, with 19 bases left in between. CDR3 length equals 16 residues. Germline-derived CDR1 and CDR2 are SGHVS and FQNEAQ. CDR3 nucleotides: TGTGCCAGCAGCGCGATCGGGGGAAGAGGCGCCGGGGAGCTGTTTTTT. The encoded protein is CASSAIGGRGAGELFF. Complete variable domain (other parts from reference TRBV7-8 and TRBJ2-2): GAGVSQSPRYKVAKRGQDVALRCDPISGHVSLFWYQQALGQGPEFLTYFQNEAQLDKSGLPSDRFFAERPEGSVSTLKIQRTQQEDSAVYLCASSAIGGRGAGELFFGEGSRLTVL.

This clonotype was seen repeatedly, ten times or more. The V and J genes are TRBV4-3 and TRBJ2-1; D call uncertain. This CDR3 comprises 14 residues. V lost 0 bases and J 4 bases, leaving 7 bases between the germline ends. CDR1 is LGHNA and CDR2 is YSLEER in the germline V gene. The CDR3 is CASSQELVYNEQFF. In DNA, the CDR3 is TGCGCCAGCAGCCAAGAGCTAGTTTACAATGAGCAGTTCTTC.

This clonotype has a count of ten or more. The chain uses TRBV20-1 and TRBJ1-3; D is possibly TRBD1 (5 bases). Looked up from germline, CDR1 is DFQATT and CDR2 is SNEGSKA (reference sequence). The CDR3 is 14 amino acids. V was clipped by 2 bases and J by 3 bases, with 11 bases between them. The CDR3 nucleotides are TGCAGTGCTAGAATGGGGGGTATTGGAAACACCATATATTTT. Protein sequence: CSARMGGIGNTIYF.

With respect to this clonotype: One junction end does not reproduce the germline sequence, and a read error may be involved. This chain links TRBV12-3 or TRBV12-4 with TRBJ1-1, with D perhaps TRBD1 (6 bases). The CDR3 totals 13 residues. CDR3 residues: CAGRGRRSTEAFF. The CDR3 nucleotides read TGTGCCGGCAGGGGCCGGCGAAGCACTGAAGCTTTCTTT.

This clonotype has a count of ten or more. In DNA, the CDR3 is TGTGCCAGCTCAGCCTCGCGGGGCGTTGAAGCTTTCTTT. It translates to CASSASRGVEAFF. The chain links TRBV25-1 to TRBJ1-1, with a possible D match to TRBD1 (5 bases). Per germline, CDR1 MGHDK and CDR2 SYGVNS. The germline V and J ends were trimmed by 8 bases and 7 bases, with 17 bases remaining between them. The CDR3 extends over 13 amino acids.

This clonotype has just a few counts. The V and J genes are TRBV6-1 and TRBJ2-4; no reliable D call. The germline V gene has CDR1 MNHNS and CDR2 SASEGT. The CDR3 sequence is 16 residues long. Trimming pared 3 bases from V and 1 base from J, leaving 13 bases between. The CDR3 nucleotides read TGTGCCAGCAGTGACCTAGGCGCTTCGGCCAAAAACATTCAGTACTTC. Translated, it gives CASSDLGASAKNIQYF.

There are a few counts of this clonotype. V and J are TRBV28 and TRBJ1-2; D is undetermined. CDR1 is MDHEN and CDR2 is SYDVKM in the germline V gene. V was pared by 7 bases and J by 8 bases, with 14 bases between. CDR3 size: 12 residues. As DNA, the CDR3 is TGTGCCAGCACCCTGGACTGGTGGGGCTACACCTTC. This encodes CASTLDWWGYTF.

This clonotype has ten or more counts. The CDR3 DNA reads as TGTGCCAGCAGAGGGGGTAACAATCAGCCCCAGCATTTT. It is translated as CASRGGNNQPQHF. The chain couples TRBV28 to TRBJ1-5, with D possibly TRBD1 on 6 matching bases. The V end lost 6 bases, the J end lost 3 bases, and 9 bases lay between the germline ends. Germline lookup yields CDR1 MDHEN and CDR2 SYDVKM. The CDR3 extends over 13 amino acids.

This clonotype showed up many times. This chain connects TRBV5-1 to TRBJ2-3; D unclear. Germline values: CDR1 SGHRS, CDR2 YFSETQ. V was trimmed by 0 bases and J by 0 bases, leaving 8 bases between them. The CDR3 runs to 15 residues. CDR3 region: CASSLEPASTDTQYF. In DNA, the CDR3 is TGCGCCAGCAGCTTGGAACCGGCTAGCACAGATACGCAGTATTTT.

This clonotype has a count of ten or more. The rearrangement joins TRBV6-6 to TRBJ2-3; 7 bases map to TRBD2. The ends lost 7 bases at V and 1 base at J; junction bases unmatched: 2. This CDR3 spans 13 amino acids. Germline assignment: CDR1 MNHNY and CDR2 SVGAGI (reference sequence). The CDR3, as DNA: TGTGCCAGCAAGCTAGCGGGCACAGATACGCAGTATTTT. Amino acid sequence: CASKLAGTDTQYF.

DNA for the CDR3: TGCAGTGCCAACTCCCCAGGGCAAAACATTCAGTACTTC. Its protein is CSANSPGQNIQYF. The chain employs TRBV20-1 and TRBJ2-4; maybe TRBD1 (5 bases). The length of the CDR3 is 13 residues. The V gene's germline CDR1 is DFQATT and CDR2 SNEGSKA (reference sequence). V was trimmed by 6 bases and J by 5 bases, leaving 14 bases between them.

This clonotype was counted between two and nine times. V gene TRBV7-8 combines with J gene TRBJ1-5; D may be TRBD1 (6 bases). Per germline, CDR1 SGHVS and CDR2 FQNEAQ. This CDR3 is built from 13 residues. V shed 4 bases and J shed 7 bases, with 11 bases lying between them. This CDR3 reads CASSSPGVQPQHF. CDR3 DNA: TGTGCCAGCAGCTCCCCAGGGGTACAGCCCCAGCATTTT.

This clonotype was counted only a few times. The rearrangement joins TRBV28 to TRBJ2-1; 8 nucleotides match TRBD2. The CDR3 contains 16 residues. CDR1 and CDR2 (germline): MDHEN, SYDVKM. The junction had 14 bases not matched to a gene; V was cut back by 7 bases and J by 6 bases. In DNA, the CDR3 is TGTGCCAGCACCCCCACGGGGCTAGCGGGTCCCAATGAGCAGTTCTTC. It is translated as CASTPTGLAGPNEQFF.

This clonotype was observed a few times. The gene calls are TRBV5-6 and TRBJ2-1; 9 bases line up with TRBD2. V lost 0 bases to trimming and J lost 7 bases; unmatched junction nucleotides: 8. The CDR3 is 16 residues long. CDR1 is SGHDT and CDR2 is YYEEEE in the germline V gene. CDR3 protein: CASSLELAGYWNEQFF. CDR3 bases: TGTGCCAGCAGCTTGGAACTAGCGGGTTACTGGAATGAGCAGTTCTTC.

The table lists this clonotype with a few counts. V is TRBV5-1 and J is TRBJ2-3; either TRBD1 or TRBD2 may supply D (6 bases each). Germline loops: CDR1 SGHRS, CDR2 YFSETQ. CDR3 length equals 16 residues. V lost 0 bases and J 2 bases, leaving 13 bases between the germline ends. CDR3 nucleotides: TGCGCCAGCAGCTTGGTAGTTCGGGGGCCCACAGATACGCAGTATTTT. Its protein is CASSLVVRGPTDTQYF.

As regards this clonotype: A much larger clone lies a single base off, so this may be a read error. This chain uses TRBV5-5 with TRBJ2-5, with D possibly called TRBD1 or TRBD2 (5 bases each). Looked up from germline, CDR1 is SGHKS and CDR2 is YYEKEE (reference sequence). This CDR3 region has 14 residues. V shed 4 bases and J shed 0 bases, with 10 bases lying between them. CDR3 coding DNA: TGTGCCAGCAGCCCTGGGACGTACCAAGAGACCCAGTACTTC. Amino acids: CASSPGTYQETQYF.

This clonotype showed up many times. This sequence joins TRBV5-4 and TRBJ1-6; possibly TRBD1 for D (6 bases). CDR3 length: 15 amino acids. V lost 3 bases, J lost 7 bases, and 14 bases lay in between. Germline lookup yields CDR1 SGHNT and CDR2 YYREEE (reference sequence). This chain's CDR3 is CASSYSQGTNSPLHF. For the CDR3, the DNA is TGTGCCAGCAGCTATTCACAGGGCACGAATTCACCCCTCCACTTT.

This clonotype appeared many times. The chain uses TRBV10-2 and TRBJ1-2, with 8 nucleotides matching TRBD1. V was clipped by 4 bases and J by 7 bases; unmatched bases: 5. The CDR3 sequence is 13 residues long. The germline CDR1 and CDR2 sequences are WSHSY and SAAADI. The CDR3 spells CASSVDRDGGYTF. CDR3 nucleotide sequence: TGCGCCAGCAGTGTGGACAGGGATGGTGGCTACACCTTC.

The table lists this clonotype with many counts. V and J are TRBV16 and TRBJ2-1; 15 nucleotides line up with TRBD2. Germline trimming cut 3 bases from V and 13 bases from J; bases unmatched to any gene: 4. The CDR3 has 14 amino acids. The germline V gene encodes CDR1 KGHSY and CDR2 FQNENV. CDR3 region: CASSHGLAGGIQFF. In DNA, the CDR3 is TGTGCCAGCAGCCACGGACTAGCGGGAGGGATCCAGTTCTTC. The full variable domain, rest sourced from reference TRBV16 and TRBJ2-1, is GEEVAQTPKHLVRGEGQKAKLYCAPIKGHSYVFWYQQVLKNEFKFLISFQNENVFDETGMPKERFSAKCLPNSPCSLEIQATKLEDSAVYFCASSHGLAGGIQFFGPGTRLTVL.

In its sample, this clonotype was seen many times. The chain links TRBV29-1 to TRBJ2-5; D may be TRBD1 or TRBD2 (5 bases each). The CDR3 is made up of 15 amino acids. Germline CDR1 and CDR2: SQVTM and ANQGSEA. Trimming took off 3 bases at V and 1 base at J, with 15 bases between the two ends. The CDR3 DNA sequence: TGCAGCGTTGATGGGGGACGGCCGATCCAAGAGACCCAGTACTTC. Protein sequence: CSVDGGRPIQETQYF.